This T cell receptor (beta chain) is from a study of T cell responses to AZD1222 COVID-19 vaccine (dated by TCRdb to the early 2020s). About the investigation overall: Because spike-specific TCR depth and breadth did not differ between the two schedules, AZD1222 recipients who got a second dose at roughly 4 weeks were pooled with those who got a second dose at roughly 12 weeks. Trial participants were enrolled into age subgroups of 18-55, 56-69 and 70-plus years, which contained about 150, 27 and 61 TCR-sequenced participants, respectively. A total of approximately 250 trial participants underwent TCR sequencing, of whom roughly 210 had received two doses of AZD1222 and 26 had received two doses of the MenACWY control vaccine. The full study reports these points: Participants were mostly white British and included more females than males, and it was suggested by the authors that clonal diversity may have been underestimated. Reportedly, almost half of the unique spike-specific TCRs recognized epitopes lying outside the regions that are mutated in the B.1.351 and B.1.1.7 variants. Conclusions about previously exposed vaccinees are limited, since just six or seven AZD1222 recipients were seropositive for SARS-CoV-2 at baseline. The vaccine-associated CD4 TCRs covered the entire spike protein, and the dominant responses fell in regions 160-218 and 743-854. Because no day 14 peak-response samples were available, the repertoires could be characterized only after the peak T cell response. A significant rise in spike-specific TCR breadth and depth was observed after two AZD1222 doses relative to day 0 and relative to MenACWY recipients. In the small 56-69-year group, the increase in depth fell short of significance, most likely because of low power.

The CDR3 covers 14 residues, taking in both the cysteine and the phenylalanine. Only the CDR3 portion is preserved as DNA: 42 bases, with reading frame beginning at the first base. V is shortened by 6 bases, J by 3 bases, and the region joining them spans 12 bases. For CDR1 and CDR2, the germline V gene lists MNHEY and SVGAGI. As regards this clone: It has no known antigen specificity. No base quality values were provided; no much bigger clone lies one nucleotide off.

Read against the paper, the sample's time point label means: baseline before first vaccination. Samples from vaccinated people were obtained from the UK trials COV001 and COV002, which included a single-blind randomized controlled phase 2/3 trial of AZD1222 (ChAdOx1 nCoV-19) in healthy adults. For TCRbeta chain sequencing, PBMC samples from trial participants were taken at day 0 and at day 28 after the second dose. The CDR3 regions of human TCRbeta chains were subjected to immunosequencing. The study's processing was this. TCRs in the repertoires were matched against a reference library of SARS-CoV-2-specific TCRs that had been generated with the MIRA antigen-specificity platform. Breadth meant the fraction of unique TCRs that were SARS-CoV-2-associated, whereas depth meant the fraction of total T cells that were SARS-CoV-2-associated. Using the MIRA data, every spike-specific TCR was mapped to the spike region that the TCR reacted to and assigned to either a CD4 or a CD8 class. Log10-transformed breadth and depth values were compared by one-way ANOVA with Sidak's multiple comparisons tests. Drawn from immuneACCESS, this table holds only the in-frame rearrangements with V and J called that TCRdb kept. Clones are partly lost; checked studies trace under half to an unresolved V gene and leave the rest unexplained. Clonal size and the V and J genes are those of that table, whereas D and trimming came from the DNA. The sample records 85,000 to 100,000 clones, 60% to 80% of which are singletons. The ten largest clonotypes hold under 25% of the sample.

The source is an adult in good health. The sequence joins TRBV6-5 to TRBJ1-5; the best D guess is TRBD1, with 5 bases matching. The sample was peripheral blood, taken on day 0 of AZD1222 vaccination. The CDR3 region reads CASRGPLHNQPQHF. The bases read TGTGCCAGCAGGGGACCGCTCCACAATCAGCCCCAGCATTTT.